This T cell receptor (beta chain) emerged from a study of blood T cell repertoires in COVID-19. Looking at the study overall: PBMCs, B-cell-depleted T cells, or T cells were the source of the cDNA or gDNA that made up the material.

A single count supports this clone. Sequenced by immunoSEQ multiplex PCR; TCRdb stores in-frame clones only, minus some. Among about 180,000 clones listed, 75% to 90% were seen once. Germline V gene lookup returns CDR1 SGHDN and CDR2 FVKESK. Unmatched junction bases numbered 10, after V lost 3 bases and J lost 0 bases. The CDR3 is made up of 18 amino acids. The sample was peripheral blood. The rearrangement uses TRBV14 and TRBJ2-4; TRBD2 aligns across 8 bases. This receptor was taken from a man aged 60-69 years with acute or convalescent COVID-19. CDR3 sequence reads: CASSQLAGGRLAKNIQYF. Written as DNA, the CDR3 is TGTGCCAGCAGCCAGCTAGCGGGTGGGAGACTAGCCAAAAACATTCAGTACTTC.